A single sample gave rise to the 23 T cell receptor beta chains below, sequenced in a study of CD8 T cells in ankylosing spondylitis. TCRdb redid the calling of the 5' RACE reads with MiXCR, one entry per CDR3 protein. The table includes roughly 13,000 distinct CDR3 sequences, 2.8% detected once. The sample comprised blood, either unsorted or a sorted T cell fraction (not recorded which). These receptors were taken from a male donor with ankylosing spondylitis or in good health (not recorded which).

This clonotype showed up many times. This chain joins TRBV9 and TRBJ2-7; 7 bases are shared with TRBD1. The CDR3 extends over 14 amino acids. V trimming: 4 bases; J trimming: 1 base; junction bases outside the gene matches: 5. CDR1 is SGDLS and CDR2 is YYNGEE in the germline V gene. CDR3 DNA: TGTGCCAGCAGCCCCCGGGACAGTTCCTACGAGCAGTACTTC. It yields the protein CASSPRDSSYEQYF.

This clonotype was recorded many times. The chain has TRBV9 and TRBJ2-3; D may be TRBD2 (6 bases). Germline lookup yields CDR1 SGDLS and CDR2 YYNGEE. Trimming shortened V by 4 bases and J by 0 bases, and 12 bases separated the two germline ends. CDR3 size: 15 residues. Written as DNA, the CDR3 is TGTGCCAGCAGCACCCCTCGGGGGAGCACAGATACGCAGTATTTT. Translation: CASSTPRGSTDTQYF. The variable domain in full, completed from reference TRBV9 and TRBJ2-3, reads DSGVTQTPKHLITATGQRVTLRCSPRSGDLSVYWYQQSLDQGLQFLIQYYNGEERAKGNILERFSAQQFPDLHSELNLSSLELGDSALYFCASSTPRGSTDTQYFGPGTRLTVL.

Within the sample, this clonotype is medium-sized (0.01 to 0.1%). The V gene is TRBV9, the J gene TRBJ2-5, with D perhaps matching TRBD2 (5 bases). V dropped 1 base and J dropped 2 bases, with 15 bases sitting between them. CDR3 size: 16 residues. Germline-derived CDR1 and CDR2 are SGDLS and YYNGEE. This chain's CDR3 is CASSVFYGGRQETQYF. CDR3 DNA: TGTGCCAGCAGCGTATTCTACGGTGGGAGACAAGAGACCCAGTACTTC. Full variable domain (remainder filled in from reference TRBV9 and TRBJ2-5): DSGVTQTPKHLITATGQRVTLRCSPRSGDLSVYWYQQSLDQGLQFLIQYYNGEERAKGNILERFSAQQFPDLHSELNLSSLELGDSALYFCASSVFYGGRQETQYFGPGTRLLVL.

This clonotype has at least ten counts. CDR3 sequence (DNA): TGTGCCAGCAGCGCCGCAGGGAGGTGGAACACCGGGGAGCTGTTTTTT. It codes for CASSAAGRWNTGELFF. This chain uses TRBV9 with TRBJ2-2; D might be TRBD2 (6 bases). The CDR3 contains 16 residues. From germline, CDR1 is SGDLS and CDR2 YYNGEE. The V and J ends lost 3 bases and 1 base respectively, with 13 bases between them. Filled out from reference TRBV9 and TRBJ2-2, the complete variable domain reads DSGVTQTPKHLITATGQRVTLRCSPRSGDLSVYWYQQSLDQGLQFLIQYYNGEERAKGNILERFSAQQFPDLHSELNLSSLELGDSALYFCASSAAGRWNTGELFFGEGSRLTVL.

In this sample, this clonotype turned up many times. The V gene is TRBV9, the J gene TRBJ2-3, with D perhaps matching TRBD2 (7 bases). CDR1 and CDR2 (germline): SGDLS, YYNGEE. Trimming cost V 1 base and J 6 bases, with 15 bases left between them. The CDR3 runs to 15 residues. This CDR3 reads CASSVTPGGGDTQYF. DNA of the CDR3: TGTGCCAGCAGCGTAACTCCGGGGGGCGGGGATACGCAGTATTTT.

This clonotype is medium-sized (0.01 to 0.1%) in the sample. This chain connects TRBV9 to TRBJ2-3; TRBD2 is a possible D gene (6 bases). The CDR3 is made up of 15 amino acids. The V end was cut by 0 bases, the J end by 1 base, with 9 bases between. CDR1 and CDR2 (germline): SGDLS, YYNGEE. CDR3 region: CASSVGTIRTDTQYF. Here the CDR3 DNA reads TGTGCCAGCAGCGTAGGGACTATCCGCACAGATACGCAGTATTTT.

This clonotype was counted at least ten times. The rearrangement joins TRBV9 to TRBJ2-2; weak D call: TRBD1 (5 bases). The V and J ends lost 2 bases and 9 bases respectively, with 14 bases between them. This CDR3 comprises 14 residues. Germline V CDR1 and CDR2: SGDLS, YYNGEE. The CDR3 reads CASSVGQAARELFF. Here the CDR3 DNA reads TGTGCCAGCAGCGTGGGGCAGGCCGCCCGGGAGCTGTTTTTT.

This clonotype was observed many times. V is TRBV9 and J is TRBJ2-1, with 11 bases identical to TRBD2. CDR3 size: 15 residues. Trimming removed 4 bases from V and 6 bases from J; junction bases left unmatched: 6. The V gene's germline CDR1 is SGDLS and CDR2 YYNGEE. CDR3: CASSHTSGSSNEQFF. Here the CDR3 DNA reads TGTGCCAGCAGCCATACTAGCGGGAGTTCCAATGAGCAGTTCTTC.

This clonotype has ten or more counts. The J gene is TRBJ1-4, the V gene TRBV9; D call uncertain. The V gene lost 3 bases and the J gene lost 8 bases, with 11 bases spanning the gap. The CDR3 spans 13 residues. Germline lookup yields CDR1 SGDLS and CDR2 YYNGEE. The CDR3 bases are TGTGCCAGCAGCGCGGACCTGGAGGAAAAACTGTTTTTT. This codes for CASSADLEEKLFF.

This clonotype is classed as medium-sized. The chain is built from TRBV9 and TRBJ2-1; TRBD1 matches at 10 bases. The germline V gene has CDR1 SGDLS and CDR2 YYNGEE. V trimming: 2 bases; J trimming: 5 bases; junction bases outside the gene matches: 22. This CDR3 spans 21 amino acids. The CDR3 protein is CASSVGPGTGDRGPLHNEQFF. The DNA of the CDR3 is TGTGCCAGCAGCGTGGGCCCCGGGACAGGGGACAGGGGTCCCCTCCACAATGAGCAGTTCTTC.

This clonotype was counted at least ten times. The chain combines TRBV9 with TRBJ2-7, with 7 bases lining up with TRBD1. The V gene end was trimmed by 0 bases and the J gene end by 5 bases; junction bases not matched to a gene: 17. In germline, CDR1 is SGDLS, CDR2 YYNGEE. The CDR3 totals 18 residues. This CDR3 reads CASSVDPRRAGGWDEQYF. The CDR3, as DNA: TGTGCCAGCAGCGTAGACCCAAGAAGGGCAGGGGGATGGGACGAGCAGTACTTC.

At least ten counts were recorded for this clonotype. J is TRBJ2-3 and V is TRBV9; perhaps TRBD2 as D (6 bases). This CDR3 has 15 amino acids. The germline gives CDR1 SGDLS, CDR2 YYNGEE. The V and J ends lost 0 bases and 4 bases respectively, with 12 bases between them. Written as DNA, the CDR3 is TGTGCCAGCAGCGTAGATCACCCGGGGGCAGATACGCAGTATTTT. The encoded protein is CASSVDHPGADTQYF.

This clonotype showed up many times. This chain uses TRBV9 with TRBJ2-2, with 9 positions matching TRBD2. V shed 6 bases and J 5 bases; nucleotides not matched to a gene: 8. The CDR3 is 15 residues long. Per germline, CDR1 SGDLS and CDR2 YYNGEE. This CDR3 is CASKGGGVGTGELFF. In DNA form, the CDR3 reads TGTGCCAGCAAAGGCGGGGGGGTGGGTACCGGGGAGCTGTTTTTT.

This clonotype has a count of ten or more. The chain has TRBV9 and TRBJ2-7; TRBD1 might be the D (6 bases). CDR3 length: 14 residues. CDR1 and CDR2 (germline): SGDLS, YYNGEE. Between the trimmed V and J ends, which lost 3 bases and 1 base, there was a span of 11 bases. The CDR3 bases are TGTGCCAGCAGCGAATCCGGGACATCCTACGAGCAGTACTTC. Encoded protein: CASSESGTSYEQYF.

There are many counts of this clonotype. V and J are TRBV9 and TRBJ2-6, with D tentatively TRBD2 (6 bases). Trimming stripped 0 bases from V and 2 bases from J, with 6 bases between. The CDR3 totals 15 residues. Per germline, CDR1 SGDLS and CDR2 YYNGEE. The CDR3 spells CASSVGGAGANVLTF. The CDR3 DNA sequence: TGTGCCAGCAGCGTAGGCGGGGCTGGGGCCAACGTCCTGACTTTC.

This clonotype was counted many times. The chain combines TRBV9 with TRBJ1-2; D remains ambiguous. Germline V gene sequence: CDR1 SGDLS, CDR2 YYNGEE. The CDR3 is 14 amino acids. V shed 2 bases and J shed 5 bases, with 13 bases lying between them. The DNA for the CDR3 is TGTGCCAGCAGCGTGTTGACGGCGGGGTATGGCTACACCTTC. This gives the protein CASSVLTAGYGYTF.

At least ten counts were recorded for this clonotype. The V gene is TRBV9, the J gene TRBJ2-3, with D perhaps TRBD2 (6 bases). The CDR3 is 17 residues long. Looked up from germline, CDR1 is SGDLS and CDR2 is YYNGEE. Trimming pared 3 bases from V and 0 bases from J, leaving 17 bases between. CDR3 sequence: CASSAGGALQSTDTQYF. DNA for the CDR3: TGTGCCAGCAGCGCGGGCGGGGCACTCCAAAGCACAGATACGCAGTATTTT.

This clonotype was seen at least ten times. This sequence joins TRBV9 and TRBJ1-1; TRBD1 agrees at 9 bases. The trim removed 0 bases at V and 7 bases at J, leaving 10 bases unmatched. CDR3 length: 16 residues. CDR1 SGDLS and CDR2 YYNGEE come from the germline V gene. The CDR3: CASSVETGQGPSEAFF. CDR3 in DNA: TGTGCCAGCAGCGTAGAGACGGGACAGGGACCTAGTGAAGCTTTCTTT. Looking up the rest from reference TRBV9 and TRBJ1-1 gives the full variable domain: DSGVTQTPKHLITATGQRVTLRCSPRSGDLSVYWYQQSLDQGLQFLIQYYNGEERAKGNILERFSAQQFPDLHSELNLSSLELGDSALYFCASSVETGQGPSEAFFGQGTRLTVV.

This clonotype is deemed medium-sized. The chain combines TRBV9 with TRBJ1-1, with no clear D. The germline CDR1 and CDR2 sequences are SGDLS and YYNGEE. Trimming pared 0 bases from V and 2 bases from J, leaving 8 bases between. CDR3 size: 14 residues. The DNA of the CDR3 is TGTGCCAGCAGCGTAGGGGCCAGAAACACTGAAGCTTTCTTT. Translation: CASSVGARNTEAFF.

This clonotype ranks as medium-sized. J is TRBJ1-2 and V is TRBV9, with 7 nucleotides matching TRBD1. The CDR3 runs to 16 residues. V was clipped by 2 bases and J by 4 bases; unmatched bases: 11. Germline CDR1 is SGDLS and CDR2 is YYNGEE. The chain's CDR3 is CASSVRGEFDGYGYTF. For the CDR3, the DNA is TGTGCCAGCAGCGTCAGGGGGGAGTTTGACGGCTATGGCTACACCTTC.

This clonotype was seen repeatedly, ten times or more. The chain recombines TRBV9 with TRBJ2-7; no clear D gene. The germline V gene has CDR1 SGDLS and CDR2 YYNGEE. Trimming took off 0 bases at V and 6 bases at J, with 10 bases between the two ends. The CDR3 is 13 amino acids. CDR3 protein: CASSVGSPGEQYF. The CDR3 coding sequence is TGTGCCAGCAGCGTAGGCAGTCCCGGCGAGCAGTACTTC.

Many counts were recorded for this clonotype. The chain has TRBV9 and TRBJ2-1, with TRBD1 as a possible D gene (6 bases). The CDR3 extends over 15 amino acids. CDR1 is SGDLS and CDR2 is YYNGEE in the germline V gene. The V and J ends lost 0 bases and 9 bases respectively, with 16 bases between them. CDR3 coding DNA: TGTGCCAGCAGCGTAGTAGGGCAGGGGAACACTGAGCAGTTCTTC. Translating gives CASSVVGQGNTEQFF.

This clonotype was observed many times. The chain joins TRBV9 to TRBJ2-3, with 8 bases lining up with TRBD1. The CDR3 is made up of 15 amino acids. Germline trimming cut 0 bases from V and 5 bases from J; bases unmatched to any gene: 5. Germline V lookup: CDR1 SGDLS, CDR2 YYNGEE. The DNA of the CDR3 is TGTGCCAGCAGCGTAGGTGGACAGGGTAGAGATACGCAGTATTTT. Translated: CASSVGGQGRDTQYF.